A single T cell receptor beta chain is shown here with its context. Its antigen is not known. The data originate from a study of T cells in Graves' hyperthyroidism and ophthalmopathy. The study's findings and limits: Ophthalmopathy, which appeared later, was predicted by the model a median about 6 months before onset.

V lost 7 bases to trimming and J lost 2 bases, with 8 bases between them. Germline loops: CDR1 SNHLY, CDR2 FYNNEI. The CDR3 contains 12 residues. RNA transcripts yielded amplified TCR beta CDR3 regions. The HTBI primer set was used in a first-round RT-PCR of the TCR CDR3. Via MiXCR, TCRdb re-called the multiplex PCR reads, giving one row per CDR3 protein. Of 200,000 to 300,000 distinct CDR3 sequences in the sample, around 24% were seen once. Ophthalmopathy cases scored 3 or more on the Clinical Activity Score and 4 or more on NOSPECS grade, with duration below 3 months. Diagnoses rested on clinical symptoms, serum thyroxine and TRAb, thyroid ultrasound and orbital computed tomography. An approximately 10 ml volume of fresh peripheral blood provided the PBMCs.

The sequenced sample was blood. The sequence was obtained from a woman between 35 and 50 years old with Graves' ophthalmopathy. The chain has TRBV2 and TRBJ2-5; the D gene is possibly TRBD2 (6 bases). The CDR3 region is CASKLAQETQYF. The CDR3 DNA follows: TGTGCCAGCAAACTAGCACAAGAGACCCAGTACTTC.